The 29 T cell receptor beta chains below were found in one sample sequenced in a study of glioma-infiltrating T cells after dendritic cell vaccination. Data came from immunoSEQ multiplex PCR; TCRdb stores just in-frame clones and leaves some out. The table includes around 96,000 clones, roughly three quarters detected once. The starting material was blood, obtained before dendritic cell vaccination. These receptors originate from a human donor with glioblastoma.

The CDR3 loop is CASSAGVDWSQETQYF. The DNA for the CDR3 is TGTGCCAGCAGCGCGGGGGTGGACTGGAGCCAAGAGACCCAGTACTTC. The chain recombines TRBV9 with TRBJ2-5; TRBD2 might be the D (6 bases). The CDR3 is 16 amino acids. V gave up 3 bases and J gave up 1 base, with 16 bases separating them. The V gene's germline CDR1 is SGDLS and CDR2 YYNGEE.

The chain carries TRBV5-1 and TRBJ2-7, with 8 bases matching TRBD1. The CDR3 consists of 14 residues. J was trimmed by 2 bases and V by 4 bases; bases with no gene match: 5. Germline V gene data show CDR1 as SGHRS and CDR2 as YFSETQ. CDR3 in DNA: TGCGCCAGCAGCCCGGACAGGGTACCCTACGAGCAGTACTTC. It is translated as CASSPDRVPYEQYF.

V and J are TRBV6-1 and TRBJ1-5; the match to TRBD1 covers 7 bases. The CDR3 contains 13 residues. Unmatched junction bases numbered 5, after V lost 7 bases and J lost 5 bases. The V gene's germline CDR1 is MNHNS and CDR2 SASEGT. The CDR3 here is CASNRDRDQPQHF. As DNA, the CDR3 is TGTGCCAGCAATCGGGACAGAGATCAGCCCCAGCATTTT.

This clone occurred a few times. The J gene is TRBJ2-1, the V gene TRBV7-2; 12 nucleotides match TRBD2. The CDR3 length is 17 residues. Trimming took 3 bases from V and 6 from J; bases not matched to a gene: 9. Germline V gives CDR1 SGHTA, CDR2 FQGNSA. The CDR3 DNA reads TGTGCCAGCAGCTTGACTAGCGGGAGTATCTGGCTCAATGAGCAGTTCTTC. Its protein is CASSLTSGSIWLNEQFF.

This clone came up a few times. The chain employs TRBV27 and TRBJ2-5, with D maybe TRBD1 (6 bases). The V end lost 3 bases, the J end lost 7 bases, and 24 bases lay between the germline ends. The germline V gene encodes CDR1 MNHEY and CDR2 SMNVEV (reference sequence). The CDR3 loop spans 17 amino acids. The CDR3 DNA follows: TGTGCCAGCAGTTTCACCGCCGGGGACACGTTATTGGGGACCCAGTACTTC. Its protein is CASSFTAGDTLLGTQYF.

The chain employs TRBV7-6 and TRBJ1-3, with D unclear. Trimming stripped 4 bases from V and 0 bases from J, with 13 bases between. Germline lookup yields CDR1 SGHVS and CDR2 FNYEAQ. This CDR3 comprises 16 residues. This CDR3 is CASSSTTLSSGNTIYF. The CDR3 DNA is TGTGCCAGCAGCTCAACCACCCTTAGCTCTGGAAACACCATATATTTT.

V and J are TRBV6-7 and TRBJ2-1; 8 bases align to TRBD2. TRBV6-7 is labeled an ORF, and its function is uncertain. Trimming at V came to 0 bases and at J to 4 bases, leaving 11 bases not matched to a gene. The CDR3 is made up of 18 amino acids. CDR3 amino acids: CASSYSSCGGRPYNEQFF. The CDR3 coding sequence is TGTGCCAGCAGTTACTCGTCTTGCGGGGGGCGTCCTTACAATGAGCAGTTCTTC.

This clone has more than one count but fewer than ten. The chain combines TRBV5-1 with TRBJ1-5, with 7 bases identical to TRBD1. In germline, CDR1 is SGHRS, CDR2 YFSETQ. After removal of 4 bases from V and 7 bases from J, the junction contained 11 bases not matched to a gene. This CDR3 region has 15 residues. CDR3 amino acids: CASSRTTGPGQPQHF. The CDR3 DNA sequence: TGCGCCAGCAGCCGGACGACAGGGCCAGGGCAGCCCCAGCATTTT.

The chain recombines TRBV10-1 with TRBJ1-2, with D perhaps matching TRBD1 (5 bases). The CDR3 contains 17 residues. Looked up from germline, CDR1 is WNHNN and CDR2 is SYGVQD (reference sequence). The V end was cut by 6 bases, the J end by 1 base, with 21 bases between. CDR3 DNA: TGCGCCAGCAGGCCGCGGCAGGGTCGTCTTGATAACTATGGCTACACCTTC. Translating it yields CASRPRQGRLDNYGYTF.

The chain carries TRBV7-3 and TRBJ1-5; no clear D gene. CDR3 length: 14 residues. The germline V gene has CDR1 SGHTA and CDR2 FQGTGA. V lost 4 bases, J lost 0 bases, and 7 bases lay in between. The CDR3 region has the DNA TGTGCCAGCAGCTCCGCTAATAGCAATCAGCCCCAGCATTTT. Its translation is CASSSANSNQPQHF. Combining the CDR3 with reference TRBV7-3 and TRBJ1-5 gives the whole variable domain GAGVSQTPSNKVTEKGKYVELRCDPISGHTALYWYRQSLGQGPEFLIYFQGTGAADDSGLPNDRFFAVRPEGSVSTLKIQRTERGDSAVYLCASSSANSNQPQHFGDGTRLSIL.

CDR3 protein: CASSSIAQSSYNEQFF. In DNA form, the CDR3 reads TGCGCCAGCAGCAGTATAGCGCAGAGCTCCTACAATGAGCAGTTCTTC. The chain joins TRBV5-1 to TRBJ2-1; maybe TRBD2 (5 bases). CDR1 and CDR2 from the germline V gene are SGHRS and YFSETQ. The length of the CDR3 is 16 residues. The ends were cut back, 4 bases at V and 0 bases at J, with 14 bases in the middle.

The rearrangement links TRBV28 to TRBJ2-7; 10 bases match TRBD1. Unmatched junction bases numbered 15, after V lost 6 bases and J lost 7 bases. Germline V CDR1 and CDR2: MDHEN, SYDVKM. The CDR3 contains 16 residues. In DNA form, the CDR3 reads TGTGCCAGCAGCCAGGGGGGACAGGGGTCCGGAGGGGAGCAGTACTTC. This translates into CASSQGGQGSGGEQYF.

CDR3 amino acids: CASSFAVNYGYTF. As DNA, the CDR3 is TGCGCCAGCAGCTTTGCGGTGAACTATGGCTACACCTTC. This chain joins TRBV5-1 and TRBJ1-2; D not resolved. Trimming removed 2 bases at V and 2 bases at J, with 7 bases between. The germline CDR1 and CDR2 sequences are SGHRS and YFSETQ. This CDR3 has 13 residues.

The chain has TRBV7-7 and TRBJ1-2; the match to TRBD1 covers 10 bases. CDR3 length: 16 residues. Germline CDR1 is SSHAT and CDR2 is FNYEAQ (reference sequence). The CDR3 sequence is CASATGQGIFNYGYTF. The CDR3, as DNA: TGTGCTAGCGCTACGGGACAGGGGATATTTAACTATGGCTACACCTTC.

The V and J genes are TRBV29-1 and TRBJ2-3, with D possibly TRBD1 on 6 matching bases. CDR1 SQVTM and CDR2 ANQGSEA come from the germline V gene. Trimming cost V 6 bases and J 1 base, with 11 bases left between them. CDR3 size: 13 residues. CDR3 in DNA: TGCAGCGTGGGACACGAAGGCACAGATACGCAGTATTTT. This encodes CSVGHEGTDTQYF.

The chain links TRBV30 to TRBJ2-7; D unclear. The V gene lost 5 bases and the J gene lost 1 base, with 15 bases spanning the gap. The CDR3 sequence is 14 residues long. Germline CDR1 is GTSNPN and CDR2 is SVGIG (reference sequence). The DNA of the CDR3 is TGTGCCTGGGACAAGAGACGGATTTCCTACGAGCAGTACTTC. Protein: CAWDKRRISYEQYF.

Here the CDR3 reads CASSRGTHEQYF. The CDR3 DNA is TGTGCCAGCAGTCGGGGGACCCACGAGCAGTACTTC. The chain is built from TRBV11-1 and TRBJ2-7, with D possibly TRBD2 on 6 matching bases. The length of the CDR3 is 12 residues. With 6 bases removed from V and 5 bases from J, the gap between germline ends came to 11 bases. Germline lookup yields CDR1 SGHAT and CDR2 FQDESV (reference sequence).

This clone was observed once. The CDR3 protein is CASSLAGEAYEQYF. CDR3 bases: TGCGCCAGCAGCTTGGCTGGTGAGGCCTACGAGCAGTACTTC. The chain has TRBV5-1 and TRBJ2-7; no reliable D call. CDR1 and CDR2 (germline): SGHRS, YFSETQ. The CDR3 consists of 14 residues. Trimming took 0 bases from V and 2 from J, leaving 9 bases between them. Combining the CDR3 with reference TRBV5-1 and TRBJ2-7 gives the whole variable domain KAGVTQTPRYLIKTRGQQVTLSCSPISGHRSVSWYQQTPGQGLQFLFEYFSETQRNKGNFPGRFSGRQFSNSRSEMNVSTLELGDSALYLCASSLAGEAYEQYFGPGTRLTVT.

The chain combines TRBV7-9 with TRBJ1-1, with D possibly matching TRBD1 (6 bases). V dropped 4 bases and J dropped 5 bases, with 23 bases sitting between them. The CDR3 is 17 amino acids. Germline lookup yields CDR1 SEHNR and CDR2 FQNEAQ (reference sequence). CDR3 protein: CASSSEPRFTGSTEAFF. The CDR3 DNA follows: TGTGCCAGCAGCTCTGAACCTCGATTTACAGGGAGTACTGAAGCTTTCTTT.

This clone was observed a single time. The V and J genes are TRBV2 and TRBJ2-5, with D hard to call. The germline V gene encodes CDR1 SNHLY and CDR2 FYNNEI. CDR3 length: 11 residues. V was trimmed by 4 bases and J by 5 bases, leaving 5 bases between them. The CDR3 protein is CASSGEETQYF. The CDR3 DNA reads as TGTGCCAGCAGTGGTGAGGAGACCCAGTACTTC.

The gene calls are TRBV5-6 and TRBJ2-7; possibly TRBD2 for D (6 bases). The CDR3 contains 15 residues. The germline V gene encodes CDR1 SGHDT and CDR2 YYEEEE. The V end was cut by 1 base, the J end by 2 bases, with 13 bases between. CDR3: CASSLIAAGTYEQYF. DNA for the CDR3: TGTGCCAGCAGCTTGATAGCGGCGGGAACCTACGAGCAGTACTTC. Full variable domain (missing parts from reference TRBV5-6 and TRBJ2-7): DAGVTQSPTHLIKTRGQQVTLRCSPKSGHDTVSWYQQALGQGPQFIFQYYEEEERQRGNFPDRFSGHQFPNYSSELNVNALLLGDSALYLCASSLIAAGTYEQYFGPGTRLTVT.

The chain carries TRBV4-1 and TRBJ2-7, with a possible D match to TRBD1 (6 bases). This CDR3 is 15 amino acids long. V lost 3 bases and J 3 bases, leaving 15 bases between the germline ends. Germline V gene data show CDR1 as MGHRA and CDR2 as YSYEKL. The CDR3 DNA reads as TGCGCCAGCAGCCACCTACCAGGGGACCTCTACGAGCAGTACTTC. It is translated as CASSHLPGDLYEQYF.

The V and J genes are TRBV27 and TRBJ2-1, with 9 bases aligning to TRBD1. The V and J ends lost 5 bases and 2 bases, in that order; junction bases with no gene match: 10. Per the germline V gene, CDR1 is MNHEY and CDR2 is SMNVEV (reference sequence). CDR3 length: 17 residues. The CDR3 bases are TGTGCCAGCAGTGGTCGGACAGGGGTAGGACCCTACAATGAGCAGTTCTTC. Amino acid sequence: CASSGRTGVGPYNEQFF.

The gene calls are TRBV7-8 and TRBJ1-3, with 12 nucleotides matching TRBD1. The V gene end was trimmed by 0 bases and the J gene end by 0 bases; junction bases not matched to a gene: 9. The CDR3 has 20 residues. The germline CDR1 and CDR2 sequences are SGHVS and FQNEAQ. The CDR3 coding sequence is TGTGCCAGCAGCTTAGCCAGGATGGGGGACAGGGGGCCCTCTGGAAACACCATATATTTT. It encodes CASSLARMGDRGPSGNTIYF. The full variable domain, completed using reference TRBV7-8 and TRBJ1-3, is GAGVSQSPRYKVAKRGQDVALRCDPISGHVSLFWYQQALGQGPEFLTYFQNEAQLDKSGLPSDRFFAERPEGSVSTLKIQRTQQEDSAVYLCASSLARMGDRGPSGNTIYFGEGSWLTVV.

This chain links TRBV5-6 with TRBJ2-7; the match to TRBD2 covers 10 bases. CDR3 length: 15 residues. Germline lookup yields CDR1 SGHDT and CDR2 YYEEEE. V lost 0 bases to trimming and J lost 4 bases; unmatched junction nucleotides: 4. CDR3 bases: TGTGCCAGCAGCTTGGAGCTAGCGGGAGTTTACGAGCAGTACTTC. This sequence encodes CASSLELAGVYEQYF.

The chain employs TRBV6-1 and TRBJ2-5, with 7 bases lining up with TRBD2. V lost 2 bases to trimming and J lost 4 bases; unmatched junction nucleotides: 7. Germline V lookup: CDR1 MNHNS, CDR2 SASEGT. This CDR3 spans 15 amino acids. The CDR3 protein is CASSERDGEGETQYF. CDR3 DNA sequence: TGTGCCAGCAGTGAAAGGGACGGGGAGGGAGAGACCCAGTACTTC.

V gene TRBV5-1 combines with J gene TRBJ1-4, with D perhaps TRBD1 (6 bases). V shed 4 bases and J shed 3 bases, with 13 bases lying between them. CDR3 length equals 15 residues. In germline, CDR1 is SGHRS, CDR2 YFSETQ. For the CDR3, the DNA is TGCGCCAGCAGCCAAGGGGGGGCACCTAATGAAAAACTGTTTTTT. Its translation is CASSQGGAPNEKLFF.

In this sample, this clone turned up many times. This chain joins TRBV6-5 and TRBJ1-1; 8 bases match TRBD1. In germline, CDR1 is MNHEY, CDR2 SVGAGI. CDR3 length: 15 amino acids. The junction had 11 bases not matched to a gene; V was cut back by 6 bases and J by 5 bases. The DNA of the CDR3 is TGTGCCAGCAGCCAGATTGGGGACAGGCGGACTGAAGCTTTCTTT. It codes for CASSQIGDRRTEAFF.

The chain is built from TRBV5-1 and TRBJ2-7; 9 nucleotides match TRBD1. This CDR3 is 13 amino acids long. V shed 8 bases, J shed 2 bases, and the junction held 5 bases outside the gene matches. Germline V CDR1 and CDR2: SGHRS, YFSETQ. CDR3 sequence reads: CASPGQGTYEQYF. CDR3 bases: TGCGCCAGTCCGGGACAGGGAACCTACGAGCAGTACTTC.